This T cell receptor (beta chain) was identified in a study of blood T cell repertoires in COVID-19. The overall study: Samples came from the United States, Italy and Spain, spanning acute and convalescent COVID-19.

Germline V gives CDR1 MNHEY, CDR2 SVGAGI. The V gene end was trimmed by 6 bases and the J gene end by 3 bases; junction bases not matched to a gene: 8. This CDR3 spans 15 amino acids. This clone appeared a single time. Clones were read by immunoSEQ multiplex PCR, and TCRdb kept only the in-frame ones, dropping some. The top ten hold roughly a tenth of the sample, which has fewer than 400,000 clones, about 86% seen once. The TCR sequence derives from a woman in her forties or fifties who had recovered from COVID-19. The material sequenced was PBMCs or T cells enriched from blood (not recorded which). V and J are TRBV6-5 and TRBJ2-7; 10 bases fit TRBD1. CDR3 region: CASRDTGTGVYEQYF. The DNA of the CDR3 is TGTGCCAGCAGGGATACCGGGACAGGGGTCTACGAGCAGTACTTC.